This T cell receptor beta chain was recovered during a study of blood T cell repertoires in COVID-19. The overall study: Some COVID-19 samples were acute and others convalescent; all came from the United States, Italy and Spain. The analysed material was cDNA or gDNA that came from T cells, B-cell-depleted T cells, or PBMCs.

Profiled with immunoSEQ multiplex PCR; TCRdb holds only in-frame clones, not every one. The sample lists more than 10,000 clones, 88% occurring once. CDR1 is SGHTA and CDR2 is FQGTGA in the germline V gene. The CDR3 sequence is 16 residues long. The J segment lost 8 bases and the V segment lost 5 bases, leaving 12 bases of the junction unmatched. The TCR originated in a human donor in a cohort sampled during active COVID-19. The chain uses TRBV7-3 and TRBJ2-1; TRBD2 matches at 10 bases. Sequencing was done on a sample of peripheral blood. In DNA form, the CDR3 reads TGTGCCAGCAGCAAGGGTACCGGGACTAGCGTCTATGAGCAGTTCTTC. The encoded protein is CASSKGTGTSVYEQFF.